The present T cell receptor (beta chain) was sequenced within a study of CD8+ T cells in alopecia areata. Findings and caveats of the study: Whereas mice showed it more clearly, TCR sharing across patients was murkier, possibly because of HLA. There were also resident alphabeta T cells of normal skin sequenced in scalp samples.

A word on this clone: What it recognizes is unknown.

It was cDNA, reverse transcribed from extracted RNA, that served as the sequencing template. TCRdb's table, derived via immunoSEQ multiplex PCR, lists solely in-frame clones and lacks some. This table holds about 76,000 clones, around 67% found once. Treatment given: oral pan-JAK inhibitor, 5-10 mg twice daily. Those with alopecia areata gave lesional scalp punch biopsies and peripheral blood. The CDR3 is 17 amino acids. J lost 4 bases, V lost 3 bases, and 8 bases had no gene match. Per the germline V gene, CDR1 is SNHLY and CDR2 is FYNNEI. Sequencing used CD8+ T cells sorted from blood, obtained at week 24, from a patient treated with tofacitinib. This chain connects TRBV2 to TRBJ2-2, with 10 bases aligning to TRBD2. The TCR comes from a human donor with alopecia areata. CDR3 amino acids: CASSEVWTSGTTGELFF. As DNA, the CDR3 is TGTGCCAGCAGTGAGGTCTGGACTAGCGGTACCACCGGGGAGCTGTTTTTT.